What follows is one TCR beta chain and its context. The data were taken from a study of blood T cells in healthy people across ages. Germline CDR1 reads SGHDT; CDR2 reads YYEEEE. The CDR3 spans 13 residues. V gave up 3 bases and J gave up 5 bases, with 8 bases separating them. The study drew donors from healthy Caucasian individuals in Russia aged 6 to 90. A sample-barcoded 5' primer and a J-beta primer mix were used in a second PCR of roughly 6 to 12 cycles. TCRdb reanalysed the 5' RACE reads using MiXCR and keeps one entry per CDR3 protein. The sample contains around 800,000 distinct CDR3 sequences, 40% to 50% of which appear only once.

Sequences were obtained from blood. The sequence was obtained from a man between 60 and 75 years old in good health. The genes are TRBV5-6 and TRBJ2-2; D unclear. CDR3 nucleotides: TGTGCCAGCAGCTCAGCCCCGACCGGGGAGCTGTTTTTT. Translating it yields CASSSAPTGELFF.